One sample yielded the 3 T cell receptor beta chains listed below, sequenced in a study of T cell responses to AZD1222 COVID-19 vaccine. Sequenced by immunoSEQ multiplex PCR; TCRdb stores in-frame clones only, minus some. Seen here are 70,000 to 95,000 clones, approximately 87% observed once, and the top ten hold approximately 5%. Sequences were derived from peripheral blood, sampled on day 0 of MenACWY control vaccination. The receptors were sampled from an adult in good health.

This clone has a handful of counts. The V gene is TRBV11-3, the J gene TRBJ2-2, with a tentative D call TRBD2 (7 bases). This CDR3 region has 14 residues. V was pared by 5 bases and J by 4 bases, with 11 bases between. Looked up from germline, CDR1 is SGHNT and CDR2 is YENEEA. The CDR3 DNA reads TGTGCCAGCAGCCCCGGGGGGCTCACCGGGGAGCTGTTTTTT. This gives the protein CASSPGGLTGELFF.

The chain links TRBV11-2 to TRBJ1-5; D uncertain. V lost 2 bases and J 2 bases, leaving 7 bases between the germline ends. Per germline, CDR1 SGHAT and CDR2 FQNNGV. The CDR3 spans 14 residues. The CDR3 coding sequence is TGTGCCAGCAGCTTACTTGGGGGCAATCAGCCCCAGCATTTT. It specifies CASSLLGGNQPQHF.

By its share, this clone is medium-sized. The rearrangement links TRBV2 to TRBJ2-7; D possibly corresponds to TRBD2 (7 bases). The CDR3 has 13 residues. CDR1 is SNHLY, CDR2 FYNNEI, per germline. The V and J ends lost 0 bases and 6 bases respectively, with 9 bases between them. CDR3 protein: CASSEAGGREQYF. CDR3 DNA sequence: TGTGCCAGCAGTGAAGCGGGGGGGCGCGAGCAGTACTTC.